This TCR beta chain derives from a study of T cell responses to AZD1222 COVID-19 vaccine (dated by TCRdb to the early 2020s). About the investigation overall: TCR sequencing was performed for over 230 trial participants, of whom about 210 were given two doses of AZD1222 and 26 were given two doses of MenACWY control vaccine. Trial participants were enrolled by age into 18-55, 56-69 and 70-plus year subgroups, with approximately 150, 28 and 58 TCR-sequenced participants respectively. General findings and caveats noted by the study authors: The whole spike protein was spanned by vaccine-associated CD4 TCRs, and dominant responses were seen in regions 160-218 and 743-854. The 56-69-year group was small, and its depth increase did not reach significance, likely because of low power. Conclusions about previously exposed vaccinees are limited because only a handful of AZD1222 recipients were SARS-CoV-2 seropositive at baseline. Spike-specific TCR breadth and depth rose significantly after two AZD1222 doses compared with day 0 and with MenACWY recipients. Because no samples from the day 14 peak response were available, repertoires could be characterized only after the peak T cell response. Most participants were white British and females outnumbered males, and the authors suggested that clonal diversity may have been underestimated. Nearly half of unique spike-specific TCRs reportedly recognized epitopes outside regions mutated in the B.1.351 and B.1.1.7 variants.

Reading from cysteine to phenylalanine, the CDR3 counts 14 amino acids. Of all the DNA, just the CDR3 is kept, 42 bases in frame from base 1. Trimming removed 6 bases from V and 6 bases from J; the gene matches leave 6 bases unexplained. The germline V gene (reference sequence) provides CDR1 SEHNR and CDR2 FQNEAQ. The time point label of this sample denotes: about 28 days (+/-7) after the second vaccine dose. The treatment or condition label here, explained by the study, means: meningococcal conjugate vaccine given as trial control. Samples from vaccinated people were obtained from the UK trials COV001 and COV002, which included a single-blind randomized controlled phase 2/3 trial of AZD1222 (ChAdOx1 nCoV-19) in healthy adults. For TCRbeta chain sequencing, PBMC samples were collected from trial participants at day 0 and at day 28 after the second dose. The CDR3 regions of human TCRbeta chains were subjected to immunosequencing. Concerning the study's data processing: Repertoire TCRs were matched against a reference library of SARS-CoV-2-specific TCRs generated with the MIRA antigen-specificity platform. Breadth was defined as the fraction of unique TCRs that were SARS-CoV-2-associated. Depth was defined as the fraction of total T cells that were SARS-CoV-2-associated. Using the MIRA data, every spike-specific TCR was mapped to the spike region that the TCR reacted to and assigned to either a CD4 or a CD8 class. Log10-transformed breadth and depth values were compared by one-way ANOVA with Sidak's multiple comparisons tests. Sourced from immuneACCESS, this table was stored by TCRdb with only in-frame sequences that have V and J called. A share of the clones is absent; for the studies checked, an unresolved V gene accounts for under half, and the remainder has no known explanation. That table supplies the V and J calls and clone size; D and trimming were determined from the DNA. Here the sample has approximately 180,000 clones; 80% to 95% occur a single time. The leading ten clones occupy around 1% of the sample.

The sample holds one count of this clone. Its antigen is not yet known. Base qualities are not provided; no much larger clone lies one nucleotide away. The chain links TRBV7-9 with TRBJ2-3; TRBD2 fits 10 bases in the junction. Material: peripheral blood, obtained 28 days after the second dose of the MenACWY control vaccine. The receptor was derived from an adult who received the MenACWY meningococcal vaccine as a control. CDR3 sequence: CASRTGLASDTQYF. The DNA sequence is TGTGCCAGCAGGACGGGACTAGCGTCCGATACGCAGTATTTT. Where the CDR3 stops, the reference TRBV7-9 and TRBJ2-3 genes take over; the full variable domain is DTGVSQNPRHKITKRGQNVTFRCDPISEHNRLYWYRQTLGQGPEFLTYFQNEAQLEKSRLLSDRFSAERPKGSFSTLEIQRTEQGDSAMYLCASRTGLASDTQYFGPGTRLTVL.